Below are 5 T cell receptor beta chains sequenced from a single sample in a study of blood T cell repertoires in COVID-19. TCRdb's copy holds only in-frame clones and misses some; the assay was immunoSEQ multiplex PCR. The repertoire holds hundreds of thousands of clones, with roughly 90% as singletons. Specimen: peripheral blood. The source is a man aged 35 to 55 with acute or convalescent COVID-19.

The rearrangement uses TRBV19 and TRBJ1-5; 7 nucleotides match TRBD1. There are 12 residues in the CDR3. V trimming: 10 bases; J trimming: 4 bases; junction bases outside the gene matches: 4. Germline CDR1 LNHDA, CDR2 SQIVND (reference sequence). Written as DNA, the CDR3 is TGTGCCACCGGGGACAGAAATCAGCCCCAGCATTTT. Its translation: CATGDRNQPQHF.

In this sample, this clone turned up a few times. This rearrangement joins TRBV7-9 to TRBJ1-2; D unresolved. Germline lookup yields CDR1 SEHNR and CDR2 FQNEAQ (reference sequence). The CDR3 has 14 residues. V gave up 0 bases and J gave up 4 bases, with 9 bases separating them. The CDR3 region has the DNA TGTGCCAGCAGCTTAGCGGGCAGCACCTATGGCTACACCTTC. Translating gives CASSLAGSTYGYTF.

The chain's CDR3 is CASSVGEITEKLFF. The CDR3, as DNA: TGCGCCAGCAGTGTCGGGGAGATTACCGAAAAACTGTTTTTT. The V gene is TRBV5-1, the J gene TRBJ1-4; no definite D call. Germline V gene lookup returns CDR1 SGHRS and CDR2 YFSETQ. The CDR3 length is 14 residues. With 5 bases removed from V and 8 bases from J, the gap between germline ends came to 16 bases.

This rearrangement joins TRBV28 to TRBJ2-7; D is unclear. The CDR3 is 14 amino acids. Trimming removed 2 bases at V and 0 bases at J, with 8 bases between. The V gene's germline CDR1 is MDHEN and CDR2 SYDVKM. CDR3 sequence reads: CASSLAKPSYEQYF. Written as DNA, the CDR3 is TGTGCCAGCAGTTTAGCGAAGCCCTCCTACGAGCAGTACTTC. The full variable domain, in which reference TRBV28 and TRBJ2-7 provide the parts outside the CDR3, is DVKVTQSSRYLVKRTGEKVFLECVQDMDHENMFWYRQDPGLGLRLIYFSYDVKMKEKGDIPEGYSVSREKKERFSLILESASTNQTSMYLCASSLAKPSYEQYFGPGTRLTVT.

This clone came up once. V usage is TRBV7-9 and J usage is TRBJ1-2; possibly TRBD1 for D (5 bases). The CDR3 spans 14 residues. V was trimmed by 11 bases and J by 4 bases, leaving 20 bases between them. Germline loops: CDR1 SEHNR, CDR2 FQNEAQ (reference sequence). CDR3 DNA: TGTGCCGTAGCAACCTTGACAGAGGTCTATGGCTACACCTTC. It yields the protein CAVATLTEVYGYTF.